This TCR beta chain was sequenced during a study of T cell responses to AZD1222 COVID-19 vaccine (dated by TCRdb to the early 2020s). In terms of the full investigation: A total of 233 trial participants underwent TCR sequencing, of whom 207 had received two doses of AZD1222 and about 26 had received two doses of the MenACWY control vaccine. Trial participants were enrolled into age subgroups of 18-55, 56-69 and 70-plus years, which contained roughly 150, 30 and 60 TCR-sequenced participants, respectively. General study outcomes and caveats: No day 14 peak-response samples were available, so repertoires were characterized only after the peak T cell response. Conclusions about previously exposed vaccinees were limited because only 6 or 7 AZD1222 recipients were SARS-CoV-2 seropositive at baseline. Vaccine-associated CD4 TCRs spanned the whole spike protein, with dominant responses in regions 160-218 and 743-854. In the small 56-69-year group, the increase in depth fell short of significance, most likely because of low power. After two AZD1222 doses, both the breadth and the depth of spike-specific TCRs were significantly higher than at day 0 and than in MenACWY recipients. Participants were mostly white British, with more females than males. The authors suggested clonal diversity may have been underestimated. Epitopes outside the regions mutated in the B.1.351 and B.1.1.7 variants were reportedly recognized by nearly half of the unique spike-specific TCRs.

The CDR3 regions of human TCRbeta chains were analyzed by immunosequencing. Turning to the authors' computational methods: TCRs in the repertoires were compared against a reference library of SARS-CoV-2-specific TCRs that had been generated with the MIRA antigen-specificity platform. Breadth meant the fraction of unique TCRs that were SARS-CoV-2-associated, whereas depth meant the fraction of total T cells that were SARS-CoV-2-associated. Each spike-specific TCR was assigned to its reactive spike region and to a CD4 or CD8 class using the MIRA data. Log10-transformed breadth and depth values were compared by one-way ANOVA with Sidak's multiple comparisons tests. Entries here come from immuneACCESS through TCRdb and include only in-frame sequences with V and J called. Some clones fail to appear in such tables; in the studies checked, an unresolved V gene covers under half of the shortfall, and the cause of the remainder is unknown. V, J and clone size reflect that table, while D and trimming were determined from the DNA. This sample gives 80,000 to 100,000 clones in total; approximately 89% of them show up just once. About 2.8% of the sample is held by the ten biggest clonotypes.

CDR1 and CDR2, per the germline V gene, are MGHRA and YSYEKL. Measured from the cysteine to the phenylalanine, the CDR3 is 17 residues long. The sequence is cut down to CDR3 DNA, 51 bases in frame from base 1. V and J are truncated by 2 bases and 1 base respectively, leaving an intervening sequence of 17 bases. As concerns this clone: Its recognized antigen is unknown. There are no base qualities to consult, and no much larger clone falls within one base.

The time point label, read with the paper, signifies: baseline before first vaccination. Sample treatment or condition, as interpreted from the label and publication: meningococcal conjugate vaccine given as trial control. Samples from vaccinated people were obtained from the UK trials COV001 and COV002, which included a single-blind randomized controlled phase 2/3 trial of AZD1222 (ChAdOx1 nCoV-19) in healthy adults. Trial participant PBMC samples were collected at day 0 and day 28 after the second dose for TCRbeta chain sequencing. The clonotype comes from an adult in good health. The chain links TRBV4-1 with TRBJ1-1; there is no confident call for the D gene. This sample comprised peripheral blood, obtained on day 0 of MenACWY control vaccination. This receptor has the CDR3 CASSQSQIPFPNTEAFF. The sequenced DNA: TGCGCCAGCAGCCAAAGCCAGATTCCTTTCCCGAACACTGAAGCTTTCTTT.